These T cell receptor beta chains were read from a single sample in a study of T-cell reconstitution after alpha-beta-depleted transplantation in children. TCRdb re-derived calls from the PCR reads in MiXCR, one entry per CDR3 protein. The data hold 250,000 to 400,000 distinct CDR3 sequences, with 23% observed a single time. The specimen comprised PBMCs, mostly from graft donor cells, sampled 180 days after TCRalphabeta/CD19-depleted stem cell transplant. The receptor set was obtained from a male patient younger than 18 who had a stem cell transplant for acute lymphoblastic leukemia, so the T cells may come from the graft donor. The CDR3 runs from the conserved cysteine through the conserved F or W. Each record gives: J gene, clone size, V gene, CDR3 protein. Clone size appears in some rows only: once, few, many, or a class for an expanded clone.

J gene: TRBJ2-5
clone size: few
V gene: TRBV12-3/TRBV12-4
CDR3 protein: CASSLVWETQYF

J gene: TRBJ1-2
clone size: -
V gene: TRBV5-1
CDR3 protein: CASSLDGSYGYTF

J gene: TRBJ2-5
clone size: -
V gene: TRBV4-1
CDR3 protein: CASSPPIGTSGRAQETQYF

J gene: TRBJ1-1
clone size: few
V gene: TRBV20-1
CDR3 protein: CSSRAGSEAFF

J gene: TRBJ2-1
clone size: few
V gene: TRBV29-1
CDR3 protein: CSVPGLAAWEGEQFF

J gene: TRBJ2-1
clone size: few
V gene: TRBV7-9
CDR3 protein: CASSSASILPYNEQFF

J gene: TRBJ2-7
clone size: few
V gene: TRBV7-9
CDR3 protein: CASSPIRGEANEQYF

J gene: TRBJ2-7
clone size: -
V gene: TRBV15
CDR3 protein: CATSRGAGTYEQYF

J gene: TRBJ1-5
clone size: few
V gene: TRBV6-5
CDR3 protein: CASSPQGVQPQHF

J gene: TRBJ1-4
clone size: -
V gene: TRBV7-9
CDR3 protein: CASSEPTGLKKKLFF

J gene: TRBJ2-5
clone size: few
V gene: TRBV5-1
CDR3 protein: CASSFPAGRLGEETQYF

J gene: TRBJ2-1
clone size: -
V gene: TRBV11-2
CDR3 protein: CASSLFLRDSSYNEQFF

J gene: TRBJ2-7
clone size: -
V gene: TRBV5-4
CDR3 protein: CASSLEAGRGGEQYF

J gene: TRBJ2-5
clone size: few
V gene: TRBV5-6
CDR3 protein: CASSPGGGTQYF

J gene: TRBJ2-7
clone size: -
V gene: TRBV3-1
CDR3 protein: CASSQRDRVSYEQYF

J gene: TRBJ2-1
clone size: -
V gene: TRBV5-1
CDR3 protein: CASSEASGTRNNEQFF

J gene: TRBJ2-1
clone size: few
V gene: TRBV10-3
CDR3 protein: CAISEDRRGTYNEQFF

J gene: TRBJ2-3
clone size: few
V gene: TRBV6-1
CDR3 protein: CASSRTGARGSTDTQYF

J gene: TRBJ1-5
clone size: few
V gene: TRBV7-2
CDR3 protein: CASSWDSSLPQHF

J gene: TRBJ2-7
clone size: -
V gene: TRBV5-6
CDR3 protein: CASSLVGIAGGPSYEQYF

J gene: TRBJ2-5
clone size: -
V gene: TRBV15
CDR3 protein: CATSRDWRPETETQYF

J gene: TRBJ2-7
clone size: -
V gene: TRBV28
CDR3 protein: CASSPRFYEQYF

J gene: TRBJ2-7
clone size: many
V gene: TRBV7-2
CDR3 protein: CASSLGVHEQYF

J gene: TRBJ2-3
clone size: -
V gene: TRBV3-1
CDR3 protein: CASSQDTLLPGRPSSTDTQYF

J gene: TRBJ1-5
clone size: -
V gene: TRBV6-1
CDR3 protein: CASRPDRASNQPQHF

J gene: TRBJ2-4
clone size: few
V gene: TRBV12-3/TRBV12-4
CDR3 protein: CASSDYQNIQYF

J gene: TRBJ2-3
clone size: -
V gene: TRBV9
CDR3 protein: CASSAEGARTDTQYF

J gene: TRBJ2-3
clone size: -
V gene: TRBV9
CDR3 protein: CASSPRVAGTDTQYF

J gene: TRBJ2-3
clone size: few
V gene: TRBV7-3
CDR3 protein: CASSLRTSFDTQYF

J gene: TRBJ2-7
clone size: -
V gene: TRBV20-1
CDR3 protein: CSARDPSGRASYEQYF

J gene: TRBJ2-2
clone size: -
V gene: TRBV29-1
CDR3 protein: CSVDALAGGQGTGELFF

J gene: TRBJ2-7
clone size: many
V gene: TRBV5-1
CDR3 protein: CASRRVGSYEQYF

J gene: TRBJ2-5
clone size: -
V gene: TRBV29-1
CDR3 protein: CSVVGLGLAEETQYF

J gene: TRBJ2-1
clone size: -
V gene: TRBV12-3/TRBV12-4
CDR3 protein: CASNPGGGNEQFF

J gene: TRBJ2-3
clone size: -
V gene: TRBV20-1
CDR3 protein: CSAEPGTLTDTQYF

J gene: TRBJ1-5
clone size: few
V gene: TRBV6-1
CDR3 protein: CASKTDRGDQPQHF

J gene: TRBJ1-2
clone size: few
V gene: TRBV20-1
CDR3 protein: CSATGGGGYTF

J gene: TRBJ2-5
clone size: -
V gene: TRBV5-1
CDR3 protein: CASSASPGGRAGSKETQYF

J gene: TRBJ2-1
clone size: -
V gene: TRBV13
CDR3 protein: CASAEGGSHNEQFF

J gene: TRBJ2-5
clone size: few
V gene: TRBV4-2
CDR3 protein: CASSQDPRQETQYF

J gene: TRBJ2-1
clone size: -
V gene: TRBV6-1
CDR3 protein: CASSRVAGGPNEQFF